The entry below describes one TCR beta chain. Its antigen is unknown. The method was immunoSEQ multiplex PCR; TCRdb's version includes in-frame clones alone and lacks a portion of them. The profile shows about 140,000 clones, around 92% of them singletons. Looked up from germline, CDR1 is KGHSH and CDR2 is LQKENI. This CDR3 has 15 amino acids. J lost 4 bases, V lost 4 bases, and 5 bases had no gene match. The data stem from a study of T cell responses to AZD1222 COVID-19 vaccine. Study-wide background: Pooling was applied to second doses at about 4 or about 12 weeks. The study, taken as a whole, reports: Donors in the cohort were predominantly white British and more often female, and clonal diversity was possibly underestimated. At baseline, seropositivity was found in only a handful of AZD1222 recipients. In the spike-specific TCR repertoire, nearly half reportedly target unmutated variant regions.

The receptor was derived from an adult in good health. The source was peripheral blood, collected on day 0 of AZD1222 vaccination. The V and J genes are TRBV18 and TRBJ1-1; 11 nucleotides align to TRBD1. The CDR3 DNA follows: TGTGCCAGCTCACTTGGGACAGGGGGGGGCACTGAAGCTTTCTTT. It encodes CASSLGTGGGTEAFF.